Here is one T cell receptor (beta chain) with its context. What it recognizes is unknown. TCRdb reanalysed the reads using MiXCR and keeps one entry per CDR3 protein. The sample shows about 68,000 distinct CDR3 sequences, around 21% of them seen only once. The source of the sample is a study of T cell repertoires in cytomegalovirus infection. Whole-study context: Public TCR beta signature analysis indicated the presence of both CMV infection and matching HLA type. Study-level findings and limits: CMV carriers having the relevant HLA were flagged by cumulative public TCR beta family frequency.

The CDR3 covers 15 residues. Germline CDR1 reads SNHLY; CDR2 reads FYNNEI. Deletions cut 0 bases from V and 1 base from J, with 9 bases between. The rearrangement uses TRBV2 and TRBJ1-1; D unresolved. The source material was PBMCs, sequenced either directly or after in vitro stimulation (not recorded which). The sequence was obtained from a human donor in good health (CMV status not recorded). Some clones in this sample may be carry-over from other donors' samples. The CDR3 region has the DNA TGTGCCAGCAGTGAAGCGCCCAACCGGAACACTGAAGCTTTCTTT. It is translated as CASSEAPNRNTEAFF.